Listed here are 14 T cell receptor beta chains from one sample, sequenced in a study of blood T cell dynamics during melanoma immunotherapy. The time point was: week 3, after first cycle of checkpoint inhibitor. TCRdb's table, derived via immunoSEQ multiplex PCR, lists solely in-frame clones and lacks some. Among 7,500 to 9,000 clones listed, approximately 89% were seen once. The specimen was blood, collected from a patient treated with checkpoint blockade. The receptors stem from a human donor with melanoma.

This clone was observed a single time. The chain is built from TRBV5-1 and TRBJ2-7; D is ambiguous. CDR3 length: 13 amino acids. V was shortened by 1 base and J by 5 bases, with 10 bases between the two germline ends. CDR1 and CDR2 from the germline V gene are SGHRS and YFSETQ. The CDR3 sequence is CASSLRLFNEQYF. CDR3 bases: TGCGCCAGCAGCTTGCGACTCTTTAACGAGCAGTACTTC.

This clone is a singleton in its sample. This sequence joins TRBV2 and TRBJ1-1; 10 bases line up with TRBD1. Losses at the gene ends were 8 bases for V and 7 bases for J; bases not matched to a gene: 16. This CDR3 is 16 amino acids long. The V gene's germline CDR1 is SNHLY and CDR2 FYNNEI. In DNA form, the CDR3 reads TGTGCCAGCCAGTCCCCCAGACAGGGGGCGGAAAATGAAGCTTTCTTT. This codes for CASQSPRQGAENEAFF.

This clone is a singleton in its sample. This chain connects TRBV29-1 to TRBJ2-6; D call uncertain. Germline CDR1 reads SQVTM; CDR2 reads ANQGSEA. V was pared by 6 bases and J by 0 bases, with 15 bases between. The CDR3 contains 16 residues. The CDR3 protein is CSVGIRIGSGANVLTF. As DNA, the CDR3 is TGCAGCGTCGGAATCAGGATTGGCTCTGGGGCCAACGTCCTGACTTTC.

This clone showed up just once. The genes are TRBV5-1 and TRBJ2-7; perhaps D is TRBD1 or TRBD2 (6 bases each). Trimming removed 4 bases at V and 6 bases at J, with 20 bases between. Germline V CDR1 and CDR2: SGHRS, YFSETQ. The CDR3 is 15 amino acids. Here the CDR3 DNA reads TGCGCCAGCAGCGAGGGGGGACCCGTCTTTTCCGAGCAGTACTTC. It encodes CASSEGGPVFSEQYF.

The V and J genes are TRBV2 and TRBJ2-5; D not resolved. The end of the DNA fits TRBJ2-7 better, so the J call may be wrong. Germline V gene sequence: CDR1 SNHLY, CDR2 FYNNEI. The length of the CDR3 is 12 residues. The CDR3 region is CASRTDKYEQYF. The CDR3 bases are TGTGCCAGCAGGACCGATAAGTACGAGCAGTACTTC.

This clone was detected only once. The V and J genes are TRBV19 and TRBJ1-5; D may be TRBD1 (6 bases). Germline assignment: CDR1 LNHDA and CDR2 SQIVND (reference sequence). Trimming pared 5 bases from V and 7 bases from J, leaving 12 bases between. CDR3 length: 13 residues. The CDR3 DNA follows: TGTGCCAGTAGTTTTCAACAGGGACAGCCCCAGCATTTT. The encoded protein is CASSFQQGQPQHF.

The V and J genes are TRBV19 and TRBJ1-1, with a weak D call TRBD1 (5 bases). Germline V gene lookup returns CDR1 LNHDA and CDR2 SQIVND (reference sequence). The V and J ends lost 6 bases and 5 bases respectively, with 13 bases between them. This CDR3 region has 13 residues. CDR3 coding DNA: TGTGCCAGTAGGCAGGGACTCGAGACTGAAGCTTTCTTT. Translating it yields CASRQGLETEAFF.

This clone is a singleton in its sample. The chain recombines TRBV5-6 with TRBJ1-3, with unresolved D. Germline CDR1 reads SGHDT; CDR2 reads YYEEEE. The CDR3 loop spans 16 amino acids. The germline V and J ends were trimmed by 1 base and 2 bases, with 13 bases remaining between them. Here the CDR3 DNA reads TGTGCCAGCAGCTTGTCGCCAGATCTTGCTGGAAACACCATATATTTT. The encoded protein is CASSLSPDLAGNTIYF.

The chain is built from TRBV10-3 and TRBJ2-5; a weak D match, TRBD1 (6 bases). TRBJ2-7 explains the end of the DNA better; the J call may be wrong. Looked up from germline, CDR1 is ENHRY and CDR2 is SYGVKD. The length of the CDR3 is 14 residues. The CDR3 spells CAISLQGSSGEQYF. The CDR3 nucleotides are TGTGCCATCAGCCTCCAGGGGTCTTCCGGCGAGCAGTACTTC.

The chain employs TRBV5-4 and TRBJ1-1, with D unclear. CDR3 length: 13 residues. CDR1 and CDR2 from the germline V gene are SGHNT and YYREEE (reference sequence). The germline V and J ends were trimmed by 4 bases and 4 bases, with 11 bases remaining between them. The chain's CDR3 is CASSRRDSTEAFF. The CDR3 DNA sequence: TGTGCCAGCAGCAGGCGGGATAGCACTGAAGCTTTCTTT.

The sample holds one count of this clone. The chain joins TRBV27 to TRBJ2-1, with TRBD2 identical over 11 bases. CDR3 length: 20 amino acids. Losses at the gene ends were 5 bases for V and 9 bases for J; bases not matched to a gene: 24. CDR1 MNHEY and CDR2 SMNVEV come from the germline V gene (reference sequence). The chain's CDR3 is CASSPSGLAARGPLEGEQFF. CDR3 DNA: TGTGCCAGCAGTCCCTCGGGACTAGCGGCCCGAGGACCCCTAGAGGGTGAGCAGTTCTTC.

The J gene is TRBJ2-7, the V gene TRBV6-5; 11 nucleotides line up with TRBD1. Losses at the gene ends were 6 bases for V and 6 bases for J; bases not matched to a gene: 10. CDR3 length equals 15 residues. Germline V gives CDR1 MNHEY, CDR2 SVGAGI. In nucleotides, the CDR3 is TGTGCCAGCAGGCCCGGCGGACAGGGGGCGAGCGAGCAGTACTTC. This encodes CASRPGGQGASEQYF.

The rearrangement links TRBV7-6 to TRBJ2-7; TRBD1 or TRBD2 may be the D gene (5 bases each). There are 14 residues in the CDR3. CDR1 is SGHVS, CDR2 FNYEAQ, per germline. Trimming stripped 1 base from V and 5 bases from J, with 12 bases between. The chain's CDR3 is CASSLGGAFNEQYF. DNA of the CDR3: TGTGCCAGCAGCTTAGGAGGGGCGTTCAACGAGCAGTACTTC.

The chain recombines TRBV27 with TRBJ2-1, with TRBD2 matching 9 bases. V lost 6 bases to trimming and J lost 7 bases; unmatched junction nucleotides: 10. The CDR3 is made up of 15 amino acids. Germline V CDR1 and CDR2: MNHEY, SMNVEV (reference sequence). CDR3 in DNA: TGTGCCAGCAGACCCGCGGGGGCGGGAGGGAATGAGCAGTTCTTC. This codes for CASRPAGAGGNEQFF.